This T cell receptor beta chain was recovered during a study of OX40 agonist ivuxolimab in advanced cancers. About the research overall: Participants, 75% to 85% male, averaged roughly 60 years of age, ranging from about 20 to 79. People who had prior anti-PD-1, anti-PD-L1 or anti-CTLA-4 therapy could take part, and around 40% had some. Partial response was recorded in three patients: one hepatocellular carcinoma and two cutaneous melanoma cases.

Clones were read by immunoSEQ multiplex PCR, and TCRdb kept only the in-frame ones, dropping some. The data contain tens of thousands of clones, approximately 83% of them singletons. Whole-study findings and limits: Both blood CD4+ and CD8+ T cells showed clonal growth by week 6 at 0.1 to 3.0 mg/kg.

Looked up from germline, CDR1 is SGHRS and CDR2 is YFSETQ. The CDR3 is 15 residues long. V lost 0 bases and J 1 base, leaving 8 bases between the germline ends. This clone came up a few times. The target antigen is unknown. The chain carries TRBV5-1 and TRBJ1-3; D is ambiguous. The TCR was taken from an adult with an advanced solid tumor such as melanoma, head and neck, liver or kidney cancer. Sequenced here: CD4+ or CD8+ T cells sorted from blood, sampled in a trial of the OX40 agonist ivuxolimab. CDR3 DNA sequence: TGCGCCAGCAGCTTGGAGGTGGGTTCTGGAAACACCATATATTTT. It encodes CASSLEVGSGNTIYF.